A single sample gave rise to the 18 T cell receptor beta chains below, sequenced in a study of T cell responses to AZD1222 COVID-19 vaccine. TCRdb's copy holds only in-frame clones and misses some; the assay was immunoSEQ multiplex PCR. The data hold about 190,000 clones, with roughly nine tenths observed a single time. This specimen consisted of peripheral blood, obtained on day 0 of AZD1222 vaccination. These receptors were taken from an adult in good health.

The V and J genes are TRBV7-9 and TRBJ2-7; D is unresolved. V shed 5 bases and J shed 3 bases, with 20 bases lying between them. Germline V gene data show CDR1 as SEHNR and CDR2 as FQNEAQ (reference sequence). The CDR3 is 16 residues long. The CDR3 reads CASSRLVISGDYEQYV. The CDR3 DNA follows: TGTGCCAGCAGCCGACTCGTCATCTCCGGAGACTACGAGCAGTACGTC.

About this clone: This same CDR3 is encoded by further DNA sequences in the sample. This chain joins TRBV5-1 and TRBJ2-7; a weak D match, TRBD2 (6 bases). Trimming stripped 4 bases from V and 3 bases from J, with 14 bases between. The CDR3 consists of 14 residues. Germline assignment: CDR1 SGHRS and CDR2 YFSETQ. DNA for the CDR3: TGCGCCAGCAGCCCCGGGACTCCAAGCTACGAGCAGTACTTC. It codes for CASSPGTPSYEQYF.

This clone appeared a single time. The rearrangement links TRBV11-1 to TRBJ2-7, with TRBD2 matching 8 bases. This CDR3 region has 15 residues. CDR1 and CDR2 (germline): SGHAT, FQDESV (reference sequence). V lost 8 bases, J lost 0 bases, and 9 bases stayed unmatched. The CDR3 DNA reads TGTGCCAGCGCGCCGGGACTAGGAAGCTCCTACGAGCAGTACTTC. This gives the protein CASAPGLGSSYEQYF.

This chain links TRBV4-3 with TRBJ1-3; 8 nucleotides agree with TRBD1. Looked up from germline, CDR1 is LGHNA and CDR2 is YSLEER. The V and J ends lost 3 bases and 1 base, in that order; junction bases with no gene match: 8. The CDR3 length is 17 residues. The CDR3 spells CASSHLDRVLSGNTIYF. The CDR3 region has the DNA TGCGCCAGCAGCCACCTGGACAGGGTACTATCTGGAAACACCATATATTTT.

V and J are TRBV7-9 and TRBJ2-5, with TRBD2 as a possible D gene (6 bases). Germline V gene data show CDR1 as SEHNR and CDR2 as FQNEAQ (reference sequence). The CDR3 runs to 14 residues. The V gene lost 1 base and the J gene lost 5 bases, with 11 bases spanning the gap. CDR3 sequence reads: CASSLGLGGETQYF. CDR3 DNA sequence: TGTGCCAGCAGCTTAGGACTAGGCGGCGAGACCCAGTACTTC.

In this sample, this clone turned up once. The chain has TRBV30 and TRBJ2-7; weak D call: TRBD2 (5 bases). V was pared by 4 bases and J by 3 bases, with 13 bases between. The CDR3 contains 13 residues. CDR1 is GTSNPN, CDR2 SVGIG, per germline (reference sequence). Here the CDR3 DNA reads TGTGCCTGGACTCCCCCGGGGAGCTACGAGCAGTACTTC. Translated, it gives CAWTPPGSYEQYF.

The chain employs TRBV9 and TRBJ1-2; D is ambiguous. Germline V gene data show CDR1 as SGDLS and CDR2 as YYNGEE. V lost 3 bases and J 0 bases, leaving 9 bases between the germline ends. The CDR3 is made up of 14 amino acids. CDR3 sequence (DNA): TGTGCCAGCAGCGAGGGAACAACTAACTATGGCTACACCTTC. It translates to CASSEGTTNYGYTF.

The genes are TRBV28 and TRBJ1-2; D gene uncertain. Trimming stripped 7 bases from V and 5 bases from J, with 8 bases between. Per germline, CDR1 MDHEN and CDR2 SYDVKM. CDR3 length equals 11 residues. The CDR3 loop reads CASMSTYGYTF. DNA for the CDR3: TGTGCCAGCATGTCTACTTATGGCTACACCTTC.

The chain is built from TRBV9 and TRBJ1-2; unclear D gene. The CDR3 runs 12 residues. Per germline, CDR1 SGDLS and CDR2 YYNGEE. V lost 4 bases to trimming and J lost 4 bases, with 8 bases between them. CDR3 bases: TGTGCCAGCAGCCGGGTCTCCTATGGCTACACCTTC. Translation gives CASSRVSYGYTF.

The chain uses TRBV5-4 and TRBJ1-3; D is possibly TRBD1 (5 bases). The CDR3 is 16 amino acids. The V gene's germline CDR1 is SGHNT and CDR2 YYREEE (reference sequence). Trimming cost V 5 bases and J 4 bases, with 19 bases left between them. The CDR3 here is CASRSADSLTGNTIYF. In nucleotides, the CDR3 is TGTGCCAGCAGATCCGCCGACAGCCTAACGGGAAACACCATATATTTT. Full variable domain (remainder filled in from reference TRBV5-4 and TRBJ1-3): ETGVTQSPTHLIKTRGQQVTLRCSSQSGHNTVSWYQQALGQGPQFIFQYYREEENGRGNFPPRFSGLQFPNYSSELNVNALELDDSALYLCASRSADSLTGNTIYFGEGSWLTVV.

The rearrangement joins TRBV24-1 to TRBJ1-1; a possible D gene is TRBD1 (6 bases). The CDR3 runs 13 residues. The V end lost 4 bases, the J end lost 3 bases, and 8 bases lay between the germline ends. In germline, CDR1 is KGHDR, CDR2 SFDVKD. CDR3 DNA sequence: TGTGCCACCAGTGAAGGACAGTACACTGAAGCTTTCTTT. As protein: CATSEGQYTEAFF.

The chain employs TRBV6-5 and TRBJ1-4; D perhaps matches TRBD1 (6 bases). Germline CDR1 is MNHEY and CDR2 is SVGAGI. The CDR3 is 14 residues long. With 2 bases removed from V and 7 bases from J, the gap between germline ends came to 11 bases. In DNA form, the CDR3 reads TGTGCCAGCAGTTACACAAGGGACATTGAAAAACTGTTTTTT. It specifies CASSYTRDIEKLFF.

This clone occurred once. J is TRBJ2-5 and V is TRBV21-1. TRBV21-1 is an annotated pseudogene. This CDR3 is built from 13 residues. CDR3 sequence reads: CASSWVCGETQYF. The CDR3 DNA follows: TGTGCCAGCAGCTGGGTTTGTGGTGAGACCCAGTACTTC.

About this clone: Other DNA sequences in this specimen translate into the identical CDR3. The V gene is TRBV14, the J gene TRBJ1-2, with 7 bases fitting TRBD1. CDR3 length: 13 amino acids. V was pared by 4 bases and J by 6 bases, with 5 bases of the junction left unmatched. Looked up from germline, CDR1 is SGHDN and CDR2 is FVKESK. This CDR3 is CASSPRQGDGYTF. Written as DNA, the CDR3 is TGTGCCAGCAGCCCCCGACAGGGAGATGGCTACACCTTC.

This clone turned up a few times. CDR3 region: CASSLDFGTGGFEKLFF. Here the CDR3 DNA reads TGCGCCAGCAGCTTGGACTTTGGGACAGGGGGCTTTGAAAAACTGTTTTTT. The chain is built from TRBV5-1 and TRBJ1-4; 12 bases are a match to TRBD1. This CDR3 is 17 amino acids long. V was pared by 0 bases and J by 7 bases, with 7 bases of the junction left unmatched. Germline V lookup: CDR1 SGHRS, CDR2 YFSETQ.

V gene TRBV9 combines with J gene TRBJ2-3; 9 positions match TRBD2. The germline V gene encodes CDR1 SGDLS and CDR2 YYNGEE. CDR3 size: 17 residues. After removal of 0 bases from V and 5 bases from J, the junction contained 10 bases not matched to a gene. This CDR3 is CASSVAMGGGAEDTQYF. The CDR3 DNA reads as TGTGCCAGCAGCGTAGCTATGGGCGGGGGGGCCGAAGATACGCAGTATTTT.

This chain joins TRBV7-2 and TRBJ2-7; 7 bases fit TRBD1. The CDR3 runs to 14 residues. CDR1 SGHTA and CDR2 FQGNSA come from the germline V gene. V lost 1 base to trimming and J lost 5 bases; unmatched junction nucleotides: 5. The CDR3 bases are TGTGCCAGCAGCTTAGTGACAGGGCGCAACGAGCAGTACTTC. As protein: CASSLVTGRNEQYF.

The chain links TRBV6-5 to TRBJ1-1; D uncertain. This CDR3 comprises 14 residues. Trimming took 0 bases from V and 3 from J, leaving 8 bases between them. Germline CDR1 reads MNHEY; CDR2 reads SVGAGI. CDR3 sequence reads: CASSYSGADTEAFF. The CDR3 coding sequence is TGTGCCAGCAGTTACTCCGGAGCGGACACTGAAGCTTTCTTT.